The 24 T cell receptor beta chains reported below all come from one sample, sequenced in a study of beta chain features in type 1 diabetes. These receptors have no identified antigens. Sequencing targeted expressed TCRB transcripts, as all isolated RNA had been reverse transcribed. Sequenced by immunoSEQ multiplex PCR; TCRdb stores in-frame clones only, minus some. This table holds approximately 150,000 clones, more than 10% found once. Whole-study findings and limits: Type 1 diabetes patients had TCRB CDR3s that were shorter (moderately but significantly so) in all four CD4+ subsets.

The source material was central memory CD4+ T cells from blood. These receptors were taken from a man between 18 and 29 years old with type 1 diabetes.

The rearrangement uses TRBV20-1 and TRBJ2-2; D is possibly TRBD2 (5 bases). V was pared by 1 base and J by 8 bases, with 5 bases between. Germline V gives CDR1 DFQATT, CDR2 SNEGSKA (reference sequence). The CDR3 has 11 amino acids. The DNA of the CDR3 is TGCAGTGCTAGAGGCGGGGGGGAGCTGTTTTTT. Encoded protein: CSARGGGELFF.

In its sample, this clone was seen a few times. V and J are TRBV29-1 and TRBJ1-5; 9 nucleotides line up with TRBD1. The CDR3 is made up of 15 amino acids. Germline lookup yields CDR1 SQVTM and CDR2 ANQGSEA. The V gene end was trimmed by 7 bases and the J gene end by 4 bases; junction bases not matched to a gene: 11. The CDR3 loop is CSAGLGTGRNQPQHF. CDR3 sequence (DNA): TGCAGCGCAGGTCTTGGGACAGGGAGGAATCAGCCCCAGCATTTT.

This clone was counted between two and nine times. The chain employs TRBV30 and TRBJ2-7, with D perhaps matching TRBD1 (6 bases). This CDR3 is built from 14 residues. The germline gives CDR1 GTSNPN, CDR2 SVGIG (reference sequence). Deletions cut 1 base from V and 6 bases from J, with 16 bases between. The CDR3 reads CAWSGDRIFGEQYF. The CDR3 nucleotides read TGTGCCTGGAGTGGCGACAGGATCTTCGGCGAGCAGTACTTC.

Comments on this clone: A read error may account for a junction end that differs from germline. The J gene is TRBJ1-2, the V gene TRBV30; D unclear. The CDR3 covers 14 residues. Germline CDR1 GTSNPN, CDR2 SVGIG (reference sequence). The CDR3 DNA reads as TGTGCCTGGACCCATGTCACTGTCGGCGCTGGCGACACCTTC. Protein: CAWTHVTVGAGDTF.

Ten or more counts support this clone. This CDR3 reads CASSPGRVDGYGYTF. CDR3 sequence (DNA): TGTGCCAGCAGCCCCGGCAGGGTCGACGGCTATGGCTACACCTTC. The rearrangement links TRBV9 to TRBJ1-2; a weak D match, TRBD1 (5 bases). The CDR3 runs to 15 residues. Trimming took off 4 bases at V and 4 bases at J, with 17 bases between the two ends. Germline CDR1 is SGDLS and CDR2 is YYNGEE.

This clone was detected a few times. The CDR3 DNA reads TGTGCCTGGAGTGGGACGTTAGGAGGTCAGCCCCAGCATTTT. This sequence encodes CAWSGTLGGQPQHF. This chain uses TRBV30 with TRBJ1-5; D unresolved. CDR1 GTSNPN and CDR2 SVGIG come from the germline V gene (reference sequence). V lost 1 base and J lost 6, with 13 bases in between. CDR3 length equals 14 residues.

The V gene is TRBV18, the J gene TRBJ2-7; the D gene is possibly TRBD2 (6 bases). This CDR3 has 15 residues. V was clipped by 2 bases and J by 1 base, with 12 bases between them. CDR1 and CDR2 from the germline V gene are KGHSH and LQKENI. CDR3 in amino acids: CASSPGGASSYEQYF. CDR3 in DNA: TGTGCCAGCTCACCAGGCGGGGCGAGTTCCTACGAGCAGTACTTC.

The chain combines TRBV7-2 with TRBJ2-1; 10 bases are shared with TRBD2. CDR1 SGHTA and CDR2 FQGNSA come from the germline V gene. This CDR3 is built from 19 residues. V shed 5 bases and J 1 base; nucleotides not matched to a gene: 14. The CDR3 reads CASSRRSSGGSGSYNEQFF. CDR3 sequence (DNA): TGTGCCAGCAGCCGTAGGTCTAGCGGGGGCTCCGGTTCCTACAATGAGCAGTTCTTC.

In its sample, this clone was seen a few times. This rearrangement joins TRBV5-6 to TRBJ2-3; D remains ambiguous. CDR3 length: 13 amino acids. The germline CDR1 and CDR2 sequences are SGHDT and YYEEEE. Trimming removed 0 bases at V and 2 bases at J, with 4 bases between. The CDR3 loop reads CASSLVYTDTQYF. CDR3 nucleotide sequence: TGTGCCAGCAGCTTGGTGTACACAGATACGCAGTATTTT.

This clone has just a few counts. V usage is TRBV10-3 and J usage is TRBJ1-2, with D maybe TRBD1 (5 bases). This CDR3 contains 13 residues. V was pared by 4 bases and J by 8 bases, with 14 bases between. Germline CDR1 and CDR2: ENHRY and SYGVKD. Written as DNA, the CDR3 is TGTGCCATCAGTGTGGGGACGGAGCGGGGCTACACCTTC. Encoded protein: CAISVGTERGYTF.

This clone was counted a few times. The chain employs TRBV19 and TRBJ2-1; 9 bases align to TRBD2. V lost 8 bases, J lost 4 bases, and 0 bases stayed unmatched. The V gene's germline CDR1 is LNHDA and CDR2 SQIVND (reference sequence). The CDR3 is 12 residues long. CDR3 DNA: TGTGCCAGTGCGGGGGGGTACAATGAGCAGTTCTTC. Translation: CASAGGYNEQFF.

This clone was detected a few times. V usage is TRBV30 and J usage is TRBJ1-1; D uncertain. The CDR3 contains 13 residues. CDR1 and CDR2 (germline): GTSNPN, SVGIG (reference sequence). With 7 bases removed from V and 8 bases from J, the gap between germline ends came to 20 bases. The CDR3 DNA follows: TGTGCCTCCGGCAGCTATTACACTGGGGAAGCTTTCTTT. It encodes CASGSYYTGEAFF.

This clone was seen a handful of times. V gene TRBV6-1 combines with J gene TRBJ2-5; D might be TRBD2 (6 bases). V was trimmed by 10 bases and J by 2 bases, leaving 14 bases between them. The CDR3 has 13 residues. Germline loops: CDR1 MNHNS, CDR2 SASEGT. The CDR3 DNA follows: TGTGCCACGACGCTTGCGGGACAAGAGACCCAGTACTTC. It yields the protein CATTLAGQETQYF.

This clone occurred a few times. The chain links TRBV10-3 to TRBJ2-7; TRBD1 matches 7 bases. The germline V gene has CDR1 ENHRY and CDR2 SYGVKD. Germline trimming cut 0 bases from V and 0 bases from J; bases unmatched to any gene: 8. The length of the CDR3 is 17 residues. Here the CDR3 reads CAISESTTGKNSYEQYF. DNA of the CDR3: TGTGCCATCAGTGAGTCGACGACAGGGAAAAACTCCTACGAGCAGTACTTC.

This chain links TRBV27 with TRBJ2-5; D gene unclear. Germline CDR1 reads MNHEY; CDR2 reads SMNVEV (reference sequence). The V and J ends lost 4 bases and 4 bases respectively, with 13 bases between them. The CDR3 runs to 14 residues. As DNA, the CDR3 is TGTGCCAGCAGTTCACATCAACCCCGAGAGACCCAGTACTTC. Protein sequence: CASSSHQPRETQYF.

As to this clone: A read error is the likely source, as a far larger clone sits one nucleotide away. The genes are TRBV2 and TRBJ2-2; D is unclear. The CDR3 sequence is 16 residues long. Per the germline V gene, CDR1 is SNHLY and CDR2 is FYNNEI. CDR3 amino acids: CASREARTARTGELFF. DNA of the CDR3: TGTGCCAGCAGGGAAGCCCGGACGGCGCGCACCGGGGAGCTGTTTTTT.

The chain joins TRBV7-2 to TRBJ2-2; tentatively, D is TRBD2 (5 bases). V was clipped by 9 bases and J by 5 bases, with 13 bases between them. CDR3 length equals 13 residues. Germline V gives CDR1 SGHTA, CDR2 FQGNSA. The CDR3: CARAGVATGELFF. The CDR3 DNA is TGTGCCAGGGCCGGGGTGGCGACCGGGGAGCTGTTTTTT. Complete variable domain (other parts from reference TRBV7-2 and TRBJ2-2): GAGVSQSPSNKVTEKGKDVELRCDPISGHTALYWYRQSLGQGLEFLIYFQGNSAPDKSGLPSDRFSAERTGGSVSTLTIQRTQQEDSAVYLCARAGVATGELFFGEGSRLTVL.

This clone appeared a few times. The chain has TRBV7-3 and TRBJ2-7; 8 bases line up with TRBD1. CDR3 size: 16 residues. CDR1 SGHTA and CDR2 FQGTGA come from the germline V gene. V shed 0 bases and J 0 bases; nucleotides not matched to a gene: 4. The CDR3 loop is CASSLTPGTGSYEQYF. The DNA of the CDR3 is TGTGCCAGCAGCTTAACCCCCGGGACAGGCTCCTACGAGCAGTACTTC.

This clone showed up just a few times. The chain has TRBV6-1 and TRBJ1-4, with TRBD1 matching 7 bases. The CDR3 sequence is 12 residues long. With V trimmed by 8 bases and J by 8 bases, 5 bases remained unmatched. Germline CDR1 MNHNS, CDR2 SASEGT. As DNA, the CDR3 is TGTGCCAGCGCCTGGGACAGAGAAAAACTGTTTTTT. As protein: CASAWDREKLFF.

The chain employs TRBV7-2 and TRBJ2-7; 12 bases fit TRBD2. The CDR3 is made up of 15 amino acids. J gave up 3 bases and V 5 bases, and 5 bases lay outside the gene matches. Germline V lookup: CDR1 SGHTA, CDR2 FQGNSA. The CDR3 nucleotides read TGTGCCAGCAGCGTCACTAGCGGGGGGAACTACGAGCAGTACTTC. Its translation is CASSVTSGGNYEQYF.

This clone was counted between two and nine times. The V call is TRBV2, the J call TRBJ2-2; D may be TRBD1 or TRBD2 (5 bases each). CDR1 is SNHLY and CDR2 is FYNNEI in the germline V gene. Deletions cut 1 base from V and 5 bases from J, with 14 bases between. The CDR3 totals 16 residues. CDR3 sequence reads: CASSEVRDPRTGELFF. DNA for the CDR3: TGTGCCAGCAGTGAAGTCCGGGACCCAAGGACCGGGGAGCTGTTTTTT. Drawing the rest from reference TRBV2 and TRBJ2-2, the complete variable domain is EPEVTQTPSHQVTQMGQEVILRCVPISNHLYFYWYRQILGQKVEFLVSFYNNEISEKSEIFDDQFSVERPDGSNFTLKIRSTKLEDSAMYFCASSEVRDPRTGELFFGEGSRLTVL.

In this sample, this clone turned up a few times. This rearrangement joins TRBV30 to TRBJ1-1; unclear D gene. This CDR3 is built from 13 residues. V was shortened by 2 bases and J by 3 bases, with 10 bases between the two germline ends. CDR1 is GTSNPN, CDR2 SVGIG, per germline (reference sequence). CDR3 amino acids: CAWSPFRHTEAFF. In DNA form, the CDR3 reads TGTGCCTGGAGTCCGTTCAGGCACACTGAAGCTTTCTTT. The whole variable domain, filled in from reference TRBV30 and TRBJ1-1, reads SQTIHQWPATLVQPVGSPLSLECTVEGTSNPNLYWYRQAAGRGLQLLFYSVGIGQISSEVPQNLSASRPQDRQFILSSKKLLLSDSGFYLCAWSPFRHTEAFFGQGTRLTVV.

This chain links TRBV9 with TRBJ1-3; D not certain. The germline gives CDR1 SGDLS, CDR2 YYNGEE. The CDR3 has 12 residues. V was pared by 4 bases and J by 4 bases, with 6 bases between. The CDR3 DNA sequence: TGTGCCAGCAGCCTATCCGGAAACACCATATATTTT. Translated: CASSLSGNTIYF.

This clone was detected only once. The V and J genes are TRBV18 and TRBJ2-7, with 8 bases matching TRBD1. V gave up 2 bases and J gave up 1 base; unmatched junction bases: 7. CDR3 length: 16 amino acids. CDR1 KGHSH and CDR2 LQKENI come from the germline V gene. DNA for the CDR3: TGTGCCAGCTCACCAACCGGGACAGGTTATTCCTACGAGCAGTACTTC. This codes for CASSPTGTGYSYEQYF.